This T cell receptor (beta chain) comes out of a study of cytomegalovirus exposure and HLA in healthy donors. This CDR3 contains 12 residues. Looked up from germline, CDR1 is SGHTA and CDR2 is FQGNSA. V shed 4 bases and J shed 0 bases, with 4 bases lying between them. 60 Vbeta and 13 Jbeta primers were used in PCR. This table comes from immunoSEQ multiplex PCR, and its TCRdb copy is limited to in-frame clones, with some not included. In the table there are more than 150,000 clones, roughly 80% of which are singletons. The J gene is TRBJ2-7, the V gene TRBV7-2; D is unresolved. What was sequenced was PBMCs. The origin of this receptor is a woman between 45 and 65 years old in good health and CMV-seropositive. The CDR3 is CASSWSSYEQYF. CDR3 coding DNA: TGTGCCAGCAGCTGGAGCTCCTACGAGCAGTACTTC.